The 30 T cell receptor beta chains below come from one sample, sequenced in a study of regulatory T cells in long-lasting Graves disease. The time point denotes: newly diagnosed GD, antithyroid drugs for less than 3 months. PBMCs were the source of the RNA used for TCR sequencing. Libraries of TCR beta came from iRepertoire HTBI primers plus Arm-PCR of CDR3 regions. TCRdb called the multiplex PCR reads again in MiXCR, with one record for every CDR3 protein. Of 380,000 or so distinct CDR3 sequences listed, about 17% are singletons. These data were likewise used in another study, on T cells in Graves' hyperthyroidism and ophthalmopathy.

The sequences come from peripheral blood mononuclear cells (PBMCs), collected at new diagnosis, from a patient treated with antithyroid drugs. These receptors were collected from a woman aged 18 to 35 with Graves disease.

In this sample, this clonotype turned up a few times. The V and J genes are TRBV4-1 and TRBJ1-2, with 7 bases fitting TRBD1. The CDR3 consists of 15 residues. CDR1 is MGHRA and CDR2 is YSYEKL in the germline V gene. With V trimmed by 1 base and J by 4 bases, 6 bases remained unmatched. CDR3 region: CASSQAVQGFYGYTF. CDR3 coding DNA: TGCGCCAGCAGCCAAGCAGTACAGGGGTTCTATGGCTACACCTTC.

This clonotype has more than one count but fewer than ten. CDR3 sequence reads: CASSSGLAGSYEQYF. CDR3 sequence (DNA): TGTGCCAGCAGCTCTGGACTAGCGGGGTCCTACGAGCAGTACTTC. The J gene is TRBJ2-7, the V gene TRBV5-4; 12 bases match TRBD2. The junction had 2 bases not matched to a gene; V was cut back by 3 bases and J by 1 base. The CDR3 spans 15 residues. Germline V lookup: CDR1 SGHNT, CDR2 YYREEE (reference sequence).

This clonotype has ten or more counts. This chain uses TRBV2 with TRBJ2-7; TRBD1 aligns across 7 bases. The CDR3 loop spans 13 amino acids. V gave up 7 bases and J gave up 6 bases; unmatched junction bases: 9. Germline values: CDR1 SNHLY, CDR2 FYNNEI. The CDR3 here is CASKEQGIGEQYF. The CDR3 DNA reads TGTGCCAGCAAGGAACAGGGGATAGGCGAGCAGTACTTC.

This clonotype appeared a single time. Here the CDR3 DNA reads TGCGCCAGCAGCTCCGCCAGGGGTGGGATTTCGAATCAGCCCCAGCATTTT. Translation gives CASSSARGGISNQPQHF. The J gene is TRBJ1-5, the V gene TRBV5-1, with a possible D match to TRBD1 (6 bases). V dropped 3 bases and J dropped 4 bases, with 20 bases sitting between them. Germline CDR1 SGHRS, CDR2 YFSETQ. The CDR3 has 17 residues.

The CDR3, as DNA: TGTGCCAGCAGTGAAGCCAGGGGAGCTAACTATGGCTACACCTTC. It is translated as CASSEARGANYGYTF. This sequence joins TRBV6-1 and TRBJ1-2; a possible D gene is TRBD1 (6 bases). Germline loops: CDR1 MNHNS, CDR2 SASEGT. This CDR3 spans 15 amino acids. Trimming removed 0 bases from V and 0 bases from J, with 8 bases in between.

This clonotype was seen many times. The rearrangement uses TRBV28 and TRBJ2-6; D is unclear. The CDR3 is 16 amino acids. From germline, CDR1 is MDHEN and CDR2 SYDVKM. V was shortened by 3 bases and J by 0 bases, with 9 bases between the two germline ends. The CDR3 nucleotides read TGTGCCAGCAGTTTGCCTTCCACCTCTGGGGCCAACGTCCTGACTTTC. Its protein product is CASSLPSTSGANVLTF. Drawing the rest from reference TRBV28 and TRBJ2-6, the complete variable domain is DVKVTQSSRYLVKRTGEKVFLECVQDMDHENMFWYRQDPGLGLRLIYFSYDVKMKEKGDIPEGYSVSREKKERFSLILESASTNQTSMYLCASSLPSTSGANVLTFGAGSRLTVL.

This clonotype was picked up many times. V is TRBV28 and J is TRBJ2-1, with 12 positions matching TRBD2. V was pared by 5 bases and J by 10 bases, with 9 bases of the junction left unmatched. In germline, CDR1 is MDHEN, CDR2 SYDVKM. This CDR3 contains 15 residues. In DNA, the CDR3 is TGTGCCAGCAGTACTAGCGGGGGGTCCTTGGGGGAGCAGTTCTTC. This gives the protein CASSTSGGSLGEQFF.

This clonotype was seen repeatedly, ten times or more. Here the CDR3 reads CASSQITGSETQYF. The CDR3, as DNA: TGTGCCAGCAGCCAAATCACAGGATCAGAGACCCAGTACTTC. V is TRBV3-1 and J is TRBJ2-5, with D perhaps TRBD1 (5 bases). Germline V lookup: CDR1 LGHDT, CDR2 YNNKEL (reference sequence). The ends were cut back, 2 bases at V and 4 bases at J, with 11 bases in the middle. The CDR3 extends over 14 amino acids.

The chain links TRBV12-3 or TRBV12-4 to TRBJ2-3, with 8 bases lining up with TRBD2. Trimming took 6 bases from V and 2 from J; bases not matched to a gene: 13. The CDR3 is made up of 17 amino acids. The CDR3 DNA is TGTGCCAGCAGCGGGGGGGCCCGGGACTATCTCACAGATACGCAGTATTTT. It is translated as CASSGGARDYLTDTQYF.

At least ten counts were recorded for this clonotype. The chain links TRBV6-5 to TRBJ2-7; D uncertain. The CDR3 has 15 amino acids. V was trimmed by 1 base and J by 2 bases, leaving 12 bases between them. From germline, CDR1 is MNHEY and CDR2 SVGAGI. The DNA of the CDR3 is TGTGCCAGCAGTTACTTGGGGATGCCCCCCTACGAGCAGTACTTC. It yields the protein CASSYLGMPPYEQYF.

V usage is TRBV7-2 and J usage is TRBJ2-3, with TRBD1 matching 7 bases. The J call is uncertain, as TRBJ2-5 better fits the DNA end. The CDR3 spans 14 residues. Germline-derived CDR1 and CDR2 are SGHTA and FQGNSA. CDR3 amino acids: CASSPIHRGETQYF. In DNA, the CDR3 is TGTGCCAGCAGCCCGATACACAGGGGAGAGACCCAGTACTTC.

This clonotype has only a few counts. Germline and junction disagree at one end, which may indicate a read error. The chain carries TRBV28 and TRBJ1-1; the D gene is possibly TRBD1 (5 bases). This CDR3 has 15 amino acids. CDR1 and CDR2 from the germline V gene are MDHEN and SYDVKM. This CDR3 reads CASRILGLGGTEAFF. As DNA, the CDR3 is TGTGCCAGCAGGATATTAGGGCTGGGGGGGACTGAGGCTTTCTTT.

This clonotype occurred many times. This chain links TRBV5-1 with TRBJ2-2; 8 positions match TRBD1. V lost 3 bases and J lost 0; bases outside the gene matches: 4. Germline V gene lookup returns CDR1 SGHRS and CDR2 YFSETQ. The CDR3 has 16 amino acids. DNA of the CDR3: TGCGCCAGCAGCTCCGGACAGGGATCGAACACCGGGGAGCTGTTTTTT. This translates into CASSSGQGSNTGELFF.

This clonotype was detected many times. CDR3: CSAGGGSAFEQYF. CDR3 coding DNA: TGCAGTGCTGGCGGGGGATCGGCTTTCGAGCAGTACTTC. The J gene is TRBJ2-7, the V gene TRBV20-1; TRBD2 matches 7 bases. The V gene end was trimmed by 5 bases and the J gene end by 6 bases; junction bases not matched to a gene: 10. Germline values: CDR1 DFQATT, CDR2 SNEGSKA (reference sequence). The CDR3 loop spans 13 amino acids.

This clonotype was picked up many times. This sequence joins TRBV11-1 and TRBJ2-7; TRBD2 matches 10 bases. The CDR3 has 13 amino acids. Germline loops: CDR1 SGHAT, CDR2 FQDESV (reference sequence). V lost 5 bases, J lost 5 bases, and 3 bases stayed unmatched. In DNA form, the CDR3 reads TGTGCCAGCAGCCTACTAGCGGGGAACGAGCAGTACTTC. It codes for CASSLLAGNEQYF.

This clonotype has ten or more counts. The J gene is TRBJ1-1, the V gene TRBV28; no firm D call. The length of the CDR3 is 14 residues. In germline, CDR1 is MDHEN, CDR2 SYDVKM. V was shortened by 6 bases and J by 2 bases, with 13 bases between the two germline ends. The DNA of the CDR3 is TGTGCCAGCAGGTGGGGAGAGGGAAACACTGAAGCTTTCTTT. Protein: CASRWGEGNTEAFF.

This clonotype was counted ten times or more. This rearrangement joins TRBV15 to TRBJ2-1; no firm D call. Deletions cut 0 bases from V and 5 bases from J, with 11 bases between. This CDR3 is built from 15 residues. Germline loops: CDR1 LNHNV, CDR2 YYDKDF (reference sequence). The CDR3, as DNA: TGTGCCACCAGCAGAGAGCTATTACCGGACAATGAGCAGTTCTTC. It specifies CATSRELLPDNEQFF.

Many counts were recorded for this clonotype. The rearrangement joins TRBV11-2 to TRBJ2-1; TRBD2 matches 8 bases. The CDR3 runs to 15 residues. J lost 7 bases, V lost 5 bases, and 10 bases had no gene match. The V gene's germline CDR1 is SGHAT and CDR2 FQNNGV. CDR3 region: CASSLRGGRVNEQFF. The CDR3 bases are TGTGCCAGCAGCCTCCGGGGGGGCAGGGTAAATGAGCAGTTCTTC.

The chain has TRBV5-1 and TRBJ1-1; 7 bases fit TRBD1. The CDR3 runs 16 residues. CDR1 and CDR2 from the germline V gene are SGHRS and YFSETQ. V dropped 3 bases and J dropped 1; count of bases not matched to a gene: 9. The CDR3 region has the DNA TGCGCCAGCAGCTCTTGGGACAGCTCCTCGAACACTGAAGCTTTCTTT. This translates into CASSSWDSSSNTEAFF.

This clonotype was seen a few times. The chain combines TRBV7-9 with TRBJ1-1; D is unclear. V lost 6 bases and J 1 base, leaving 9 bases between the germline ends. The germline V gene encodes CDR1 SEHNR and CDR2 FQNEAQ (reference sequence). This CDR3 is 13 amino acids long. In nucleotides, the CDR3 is TGTGCCAGCAGGGCCTGGGAGAACACTGAAGCTTTCTTT. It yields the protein CASRAWENTEAFF.

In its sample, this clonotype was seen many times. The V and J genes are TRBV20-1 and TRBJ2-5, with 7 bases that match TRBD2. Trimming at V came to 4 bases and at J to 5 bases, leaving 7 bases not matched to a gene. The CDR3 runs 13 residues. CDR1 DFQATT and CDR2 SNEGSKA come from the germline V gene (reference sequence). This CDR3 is CSAKRGPGETQYF. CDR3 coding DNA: TGCAGTGCTAAGCGGGGCCCGGGGGAGACCCAGTACTTC.

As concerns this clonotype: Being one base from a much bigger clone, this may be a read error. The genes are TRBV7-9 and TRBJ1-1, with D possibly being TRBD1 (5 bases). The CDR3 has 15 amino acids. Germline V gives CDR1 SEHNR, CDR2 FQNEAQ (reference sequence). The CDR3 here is CASSADGRGRTEAIF. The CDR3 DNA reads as TGTGCCAGCAGCGCAGATGGAAGGGGACGGACTGAAGCTATCTTT.

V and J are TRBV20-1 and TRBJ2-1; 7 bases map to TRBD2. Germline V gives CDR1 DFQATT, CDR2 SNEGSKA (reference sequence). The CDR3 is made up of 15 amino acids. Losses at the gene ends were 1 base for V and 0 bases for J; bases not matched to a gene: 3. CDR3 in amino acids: CSARAGGNSYNEQFF. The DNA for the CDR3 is TGCAGTGCTAGAGCCGGGGGGAACTCCTACAATGAGCAGTTCTTC.

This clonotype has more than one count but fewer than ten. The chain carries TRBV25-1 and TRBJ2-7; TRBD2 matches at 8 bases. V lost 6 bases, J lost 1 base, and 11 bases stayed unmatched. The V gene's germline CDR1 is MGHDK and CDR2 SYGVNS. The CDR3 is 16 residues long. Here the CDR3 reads CASSAARGLGSYEQYF. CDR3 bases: TGTGCCAGCAGCGCAGCCCGGGGACTAGGATCCTACGAGCAGTACTTC.

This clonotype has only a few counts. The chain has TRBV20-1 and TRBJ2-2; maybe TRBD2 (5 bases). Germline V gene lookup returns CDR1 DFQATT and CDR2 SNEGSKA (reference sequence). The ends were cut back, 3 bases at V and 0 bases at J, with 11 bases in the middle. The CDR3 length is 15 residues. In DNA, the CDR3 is TGCAGTGCTAGCGGAGGAGCATCGAACACCGGGGAGCTGTTTTTT. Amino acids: CSASGGASNTGELFF.

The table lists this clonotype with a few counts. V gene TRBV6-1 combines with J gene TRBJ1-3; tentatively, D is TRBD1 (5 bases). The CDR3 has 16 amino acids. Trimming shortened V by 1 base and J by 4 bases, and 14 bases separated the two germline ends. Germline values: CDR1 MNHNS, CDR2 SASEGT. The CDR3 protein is CASSEGWSGVGNTIYF. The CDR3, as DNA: TGTGCCAGCAGTGAAGGATGGTCGGGGGTCGGAAACACCATATATTTT.

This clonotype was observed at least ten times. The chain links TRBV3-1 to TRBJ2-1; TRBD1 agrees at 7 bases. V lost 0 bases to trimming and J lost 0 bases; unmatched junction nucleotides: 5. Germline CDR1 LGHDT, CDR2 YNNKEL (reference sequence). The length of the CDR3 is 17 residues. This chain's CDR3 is CASSQEARGSSYNEQFF. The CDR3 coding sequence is TGTGCCAGCAGCCAAGAAGCCAGGGGGAGCTCCTACAATGAGCAGTTCTTC.

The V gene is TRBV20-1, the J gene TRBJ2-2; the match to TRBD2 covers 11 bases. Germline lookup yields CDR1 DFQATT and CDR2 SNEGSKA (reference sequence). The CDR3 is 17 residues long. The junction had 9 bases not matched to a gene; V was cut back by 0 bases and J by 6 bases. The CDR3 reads CSARDLLAGVGAGELFF. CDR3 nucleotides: TGCAGTGCTAGAGATCTACTAGCGGGAGTCGGCGCCGGGGAGCTGTTTTTT.

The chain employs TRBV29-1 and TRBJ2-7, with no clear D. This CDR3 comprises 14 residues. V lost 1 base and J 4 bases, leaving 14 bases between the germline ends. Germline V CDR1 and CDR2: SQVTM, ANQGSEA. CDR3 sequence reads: CSVEVDGLRYEQYF. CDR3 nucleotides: TGCAGCGTTGAAGTAGACGGGTTAAGGTACGAGCAGTACTTC.

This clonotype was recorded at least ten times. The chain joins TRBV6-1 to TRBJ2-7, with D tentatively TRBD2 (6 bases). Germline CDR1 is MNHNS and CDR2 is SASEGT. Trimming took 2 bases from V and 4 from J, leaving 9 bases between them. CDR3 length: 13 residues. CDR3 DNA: TGTGCCAGCAGTGAATCGGAGGGGTACGAGCAGTACTTC. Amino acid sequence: CASSESEGYEQYF.